A single sample is the source of the 14 T cell receptor beta chains below, sequenced in a study of blood T cell repertoires in COVID-19 (dated by TCRdb to between 2020 and 2021). Libraries were prepared through the immunoSEQ multiplex PCR assay. TCRdb holds this immuneACCESS table with in-frame rearrangements only. Some clones are missing; in checked studies, unresolved V genes explain under half, and the rest has no known cause. The sample contains 130,000 or so clones, 81% of them found a single time. The ten largest clones take up more than 7.5% of the sample. Sequenced sample: peripheral blood. These receptors originate from a woman in her sixties with active or convalescent COVID-19.

V and J are TRBV6-5 and TRBJ2-7; 7 bases are a match to TRBD1. Germline V lookup: CDR1 MNHEY, CDR2 SVGAGI. Unmatched junction bases numbered 13, after V lost 6 bases and J lost 5 bases. This CDR3 is 15 amino acids long. CDR3 nucleotide sequence: TGTGCCAGCAGCCCAGCTTCCTCAGGGGGACACGAGCAGTACGTC. Its translation is CASSPASSGGHEQYV.

This chain links TRBV5-1 with TRBJ2-1; perhaps TRBD1 as D (5 bases). The V gene lost 2 bases and the J gene lost 7 bases, with 7 bases spanning the gap. Germline V lookup: CDR1 SGHRS, CDR2 YFSETQ. The CDR3 sequence is 12 residues long. CDR3 sequence: CASSFRVNEQFF. CDR3 sequence (DNA): TGCGCCAGCAGCTTCAGGGTGAATGAGCAGTTCTTC.

This clone was observed a handful of times. In nucleotides, the CDR3 is TGCGCCAGCAGCCAAGGGCGGGGGTACACAGATACGCAGTATTTT. Encoded protein: CASSQGRGYTDTQYF. This rearrangement joins TRBV4-3 to TRBJ2-3; 7 nucleotides match TRBD2. The CDR3 totals 15 residues. The germline V gene encodes CDR1 LGHNA and CDR2 YSLEER. Trimming cost V 1 base and J 2 bases; bases outside gene matches: 3.

The sample holds a few counts of this clone. The chain uses TRBV2 and TRBJ1-5, with D perhaps TRBD1 (5 bases). This CDR3 comprises 14 residues. The ends were cut back, 4 bases at V and 5 bases at J, with 12 bases in the middle. Looked up from germline, CDR1 is SNHLY and CDR2 is FYNNEI. The CDR3 region is CASSALRGDQPQHF. The DNA of the CDR3 is TGTGCCAGCAGTGCACTACGGGGGGATCAGCCCCAGCATTTT.

In its sample, this clone was seen once. V gene TRBV20-1 combines with J gene TRBJ1-1; D may be TRBD1 (5 bases). V lost 3 bases and J 5 bases, leaving 13 bases between the germline ends. The length of the CDR3 is 13 residues. Germline lookup yields CDR1 DFQATT and CDR2 SNEGSKA (reference sequence). CDR3 sequence: CSASIGGRTEAFF. CDR3 DNA: TGCAGTGCTAGTATCGGGGGACGAACTGAAGCTTTCTTT.

The chain recombines TRBV28 with TRBJ2-1; 8 nucleotides agree with TRBD2. The V gene end was trimmed by 3 bases and the J gene end by 2 bases; junction bases not matched to a gene: 6. The CDR3 is made up of 16 amino acids. The germline CDR1 and CDR2 sequences are MDHEN and SYDVKM. The CDR3 bases are TGTGCCAGCAGTTTCCCCCCCGGGGGGGCCTACAATGAGCAGTTCTTC. Protein product: CASSFPPGGAYNEQFF. Full variable domain (missing parts from reference TRBV28 and TRBJ2-1): DVKVTQSSRYLVKRTGEKVFLECVQDMDHENMFWYRQDPGLGLRLIYFSYDVKMKEKGDIPEGYSVSREKKERFSLILESASTNQTSMYLCASSFPPGGAYNEQFFGPGTRLTVL.

CDR3 sequence: CASSPSRGANTEAFF. CDR3 DNA: TGTGCCAGCTCACCGAGCAGGGGTGCGAACACTGAAGCTTTCTTT. The J gene is TRBJ1-1, the V gene TRBV18; a weak D match, TRBD1 (6 bases). Germline V gene lookup returns CDR1 KGHSH and CDR2 LQKENI. This CDR3 has 15 residues. Trimming took off 3 bases at V and 1 base at J, with 12 bases between the two ends. The full variable domain, with the rest looked up from reference TRBV18 and TRBJ1-1, is NAGVMQNPRHLVRRRGQEARLRCSPMKGHSHVYWYRQLPEEGLKFMVYLQKENIIDESGMPKERFSAEFPKEGPSILRIQQVVRGDSAAYFCASSPSRGANTEAFFGQGTRLTVV.

The chain couples TRBV24-1 to TRBJ1-2, with TRBD1 matching over 7 bases. Germline V gene lookup returns CDR1 KGHDR and CDR2 SFDVKD. The V and J ends lost 9 bases and 0 bases, in that order; junction bases with no gene match: 18. CDR3 length equals 18 residues. The CDR3 DNA sequence: TGTGCCACCCAAGGCCTAATTCCCGGGACAGTCGCTAACTATGGCTACACCTTC. Residues: CATQGLIPGTVANYGYTF.

The chain combines TRBV6-1 with TRBJ1-6; possible D gene TRBD1, 5 bases. The CDR3 loop spans 17 amino acids. Trimming took off 2 bases at V and 4 bases at J, with 15 bases between the two ends. Looked up from germline, CDR1 is MNHNS and CDR2 is SASEGT. CDR3 protein: CASSEYPGGGYNSPLHF. CDR3 DNA: TGTGCCAGCAGTGAATACCCCGGGGGAGGTTATAATTCACCCCTCCACTTT.

This clone was observed a handful of times. The chain carries TRBV29-1 and TRBJ2-1; no definite D call. The germline gives CDR1 SQVTM, CDR2 ANQGSEA. Deletions cut 1 base from V and 1 base from J, with 5 bases between. This CDR3 spans 13 amino acids. The CDR3 here is CSVEGGSYNEQFF. Written as DNA, the CDR3 is TGCAGCGTTGAAGGCGGTTCCTACAATGAGCAGTTCTTC.

This clone was seen a handful of times. The chain joins TRBV7-9 to TRBJ1-5; D possibly corresponds to TRBD1 (5 bases). This CDR3 is built from 14 residues. Germline V gene lookup returns CDR1 SEHNR and CDR2 FQNEAQ (reference sequence). The V gene lost 5 bases and the J gene lost 3 bases, with 11 bases spanning the gap. Here the CDR3 reads CASSISGNNQPQHF. CDR3 nucleotides: TGTGCCAGCAGCATTTCAGGGAACAATCAGCCCCAGCATTTT.

The chain has TRBV5-4 and TRBJ1-3; the D gene is possibly TRBD1 (6 bases). The CDR3 extends over 15 amino acids. Trimming took 5 bases from V and 0 from J, leaving 12 bases between them. Germline CDR1 reads SGHNT; CDR2 reads YYREEE (reference sequence). This chain's CDR3 is CASSRQQGSGNTIYF. The CDR3 DNA sequence: TGTGCCAGCAGTCGACAACAGGGCTCTGGAAACACCATATATTTT. The full variable domain, completed using reference TRBV5-4 and TRBJ1-3, is ETGVTQSPTHLIKTRGQQVTLRCSSQSGHNTVSWYQQALGQGPQFIFQYYREEENGRGNFPPRFSGLQFPNYSSELNVNALELDDSALYLCASSRQQGSGNTIYFGEGSWLTVV.

The chain carries TRBV5-1 and TRBJ1-3; 7 bases are a match to TRBD1. The V and J ends lost 4 bases and 4 bases, in that order; junction bases with no gene match: 8. Germline CDR1 is SGHRS and CDR2 is YFSETQ. This CDR3 region has 15 residues. CDR3 loop: CASSGWDSSGNTIYF. Written as DNA, the CDR3 is TGCGCCAGCAGCGGATGGGACAGCTCGGGAAACACCATATATTTT.

The sample holds one count of this clone. The rearrangement joins TRBV19 to TRBJ1-4; D is undetermined. There are 14 residues in the CDR3. Trimming took 3 bases from V and 8 from J, leaving 13 bases between them. The germline gives CDR1 LNHDA, CDR2 SQIVND (reference sequence). The CDR3 DNA reads as TGTGCCAGTAGTATGGAGGGTCTCCCGGAAAAACTGTTTTTT. It yields the protein CASSMEGLPEKLFF. Drawing the rest from reference TRBV19 and TRBJ1-4, the complete variable domain is DGGITQSPKYLFRKEGQNVTLSCEQNLNHDAMYWYRQDPGQGLRLIYYSQIVNDFQKGDIAEGYSVSREKKESFPLTVTSAQKNPTAFYLCASSMEGLPEKLFFGSGTQLSVL.